Presented here are 22 T cell receptor beta chains from one specimen sequenced in a study of T cell changes during pregnancy in multiple sclerosis. Profiling relied on immunoSEQ multiplex PCR, and the TCRdb table lists in-frame clones only, not all of them. The table lists 15,000 to 20,000 clones, about 90% of them singletons. The sequencing used CD8+ T cells from peripheral blood mononuclear cells, collected after pregnancy. The receptors were gathered from a female donor in good health, enrolled as a control in a pregnancy study.

This chain uses TRBV6-1 with TRBJ2-3; 7 bases map to TRBD1. J gave up 0 bases and V 7 bases, and 7 bases lay outside the gene matches. CDR1 is MNHNS and CDR2 is SASEGT in the germline V gene. This CDR3 spans 15 amino acids. The DNA of the CDR3 is TGTGCCAGCATCTGGGACAGAGCGAGCACAGATACGCAGTATTTT. It yields the protein CASIWDRASTDTQYF.

The chain combines TRBV29-1 with TRBJ1-1; a weak D match, TRBD1 (5 bases). V was pared by 4 bases and J by 4 bases, with 7 bases between. CDR1 SQVTM and CDR2 ANQGSEA come from the germline V gene. CDR3 length: 11 residues. The CDR3 here is CSVVGGTEAFF. In nucleotides, the CDR3 is TGCAGCGTTGTGGGGGGCACTGAAGCTTTCTTT.

The chain links TRBV4-3 to TRBJ1-5; 8 bases agree with TRBD1. Germline CDR1 and CDR2: LGHNA and YSLEER. V lost 4 bases and J lost 3; bases outside the gene matches: 5. The CDR3 covers 15 residues. The DNA of the CDR3 is TGCGCCAGCAGCCGTAACAGGGGGAACAATCAGCCCCAGCATTTT. As protein: CASSRNRGNNQPQHF.

This chain uses TRBV7-8 with TRBJ2-7; TRBD1 matches at 9 bases. The CDR3 length is 13 residues. J lost 3 bases, V lost 4 bases, and 1 base had no gene match. Germline CDR1 is SGHVS and CDR2 is FQNEAQ. The CDR3, as DNA: TGTGCCAGCAGCTCGGACAGGGGCTACGAGCAGTACTTC. Residues: CASSSDRGYEQYF. Using reference TRBV7-8 and TRBJ2-7 for the parts outside the CDR3, the full variable domain is GAGVSQSPRYKVAKRGQDVALRCDPISGHVSLFWYQQALGQGPEFLTYFQNEAQLDKSGLPSDRFFAERPEGSVSTLKIQRTQQEDSAVYLCASSSDRGYEQYFGPGTRLTVT.

The chain is built from TRBV19 and TRBJ1-3; 9 nucleotides match TRBD1. The CDR3 consists of 16 residues. Germline V gives CDR1 LNHDA, CDR2 SQIVND (reference sequence). With V trimmed by 5 bases and J by 0 bases, 5 bases remained unmatched. The CDR3 DNA follows: TGTGCCAGTAGTCCCCGGGACAGGGCCTCTGGAAACACCATATATTTT. Its protein is CASSPRDRASGNTIYF.

The V and J genes are TRBV9 and TRBJ2-1, with 12 nucleotides matching TRBD2. Germline lookup yields CDR1 SGDLS and CDR2 YYNGEE. The CDR3 covers 15 residues. V shed 4 bases, J shed 7 bases, and the junction held 6 bases outside the gene matches. CDR3 bases: TGTGCCAGCAGCCCTAGCGGGGGGGCTCGAAATGAGCAGTTCTTC. Translating it yields CASSPSGGARNEQFF.

V usage is TRBV9 and J usage is TRBJ1-1; D unresolved. V lost 2 bases, J lost 5 bases, and 13 bases lay in between. Germline V gene sequence: CDR1 SGDLS, CDR2 YYNGEE. The CDR3 spans 14 residues. The CDR3 loop is CASSVAGERTEAFF. In DNA, the CDR3 is TGTGCCAGCAGCGTCGCGGGCGAACGGACTGAAGCTTTCTTT. The whole variable domain, filled in from reference TRBV9 and TRBJ1-1, reads DSGVTQTPKHLITATGQRVTLRCSPRSGDLSVYWYQQSLDQGLQFLIQYYNGEERAKGNILERFSAQQFPDLHSELNLSSLELGDSALYFCASSVAGERTEAFFGQGTRLTVV.

The chain links TRBV7-9 to TRBJ2-6, with 8 bases matching TRBD1. Looked up from germline, CDR1 is SEHNR and CDR2 is FQNEAQ (reference sequence). Unmatched junction bases numbered 11, after V lost 1 base and J lost 3 bases. CDR3 size: 19 residues. The CDR3, as DNA: TGTGCCAGCAGCTTAGTGGGGGCAGGGGGCCAGTATGGGGCCAACGTCCTGACTTTC. It is translated as CASSLVGAGGQYGANVLTF.

The chain employs TRBV19 and TRBJ2-5, with 9 bases lining up with TRBD2. J lost 5 bases, V lost 4 bases, and 17 bases had no gene match. There are 18 residues in the CDR3. CDR1 LNHDA and CDR2 SQIVND come from the germline V gene (reference sequence). This chain's CDR3 is CASSTLDGASGVWETQYF. The CDR3 nucleotides are TGTGCCAGTAGTACCCTCGACGGGGCTAGCGGGGTGTGGGAGACCCAGTACTTC.

The genes are TRBV6-6 and TRBJ1-2, with a possible D match to TRBD1 (6 bases). Looked up from germline, CDR1 is MNHNY and CDR2 is SVGAGI (reference sequence). CDR3 length: 15 residues. The V end was cut by 6 bases, the J end by 4 bases, with 18 bases between. The CDR3 bases are TGTGCCAGCAGCCTTCTAATGGAAGGGGGCTATGGCTACACCTTC. Translated: CASSLLMEGGYGYTF.

This chain links TRBV18 with TRBJ2-7, with TRBD1 matching 7 bases. V lost 3 bases and J lost 0; bases outside the gene matches: 5. Germline V gives CDR1 KGHSH, CDR2 LQKENI. The CDR3 covers 15 residues. CDR3 sequence reads: CASSPYRGTSYEQYF. The CDR3 DNA reads TGTGCCAGCTCACCCTACAGGGGAACCTCCTACGAGCAGTACTTC. Variable domain in full (rest from reference TRBV18 and TRBJ2-7): NAGVMQNPRHLVRRRGQEARLRCSPMKGHSHVYWYRQLPEEGLKFMVYLQKENIIDESGMPKERFSAEFPKEGPSILRIQQVVRGDSAAYFCASSPYRGTSYEQYFGPGTRLTVT.

The chain combines TRBV11-2 with TRBJ2-7; D may be TRBD1 (6 bases). The germline gives CDR1 SGHAT, CDR2 FQNNGV. V dropped 1 base and J dropped 7 bases, with 14 bases sitting between them. This CDR3 has 14 amino acids. This chain's CDR3 is CASSLVDQGNEQYF. The CDR3 DNA is TGTGCCAGCAGCTTAGTCGATCAGGGGAATGAGCAGTACTTC.

The chain links TRBV27 to TRBJ1-2, with 7 nucleotides matching TRBD1. In germline, CDR1 is MNHEY, CDR2 SMNVEV (reference sequence). The junction had 9 bases not matched to a gene; V was cut back by 4 bases and J by 7 bases. This CDR3 spans 14 amino acids. CDR3 in amino acids: CASSSPTGPSGYTF. CDR3 bases: TGTGCCAGCAGTTCCCCGACAGGGCCTTCTGGCTACACCTTC.

Written as DNA, the CDR3 is TGTGCCAGCAGCGTTTCCGTGACTAGCGGCTCCTACGAGCAGTACTTC. Its protein is CASSVSVTSGSYEQYF. The rearrangement joins TRBV9 to TRBJ2-7; TRBD2 matches 9 bases. The CDR3 length is 16 residues. The V and J ends lost 2 bases and 0 bases, in that order; junction bases with no gene match: 6. Germline V gives CDR1 SGDLS, CDR2 YYNGEE.

V gene TRBV11-3 combines with J gene TRBJ2-1; no clear D gene. The V end was cut by 3 bases, the J end by 6 bases, with 9 bases between. The CDR3 covers 13 residues. The germline V gene encodes CDR1 SGHNT and CDR2 YENEEA. The CDR3 here is CASSFTVGNEQFF. Here the CDR3 DNA reads TGTGCCAGCAGCTTCACGGTCGGCAATGAGCAGTTCTTC. The full variable domain, completed using reference TRBV11-3 and TRBJ2-1, is EAGVVQSPRYKIIEKKQPVAFWCNPISGHNTLYWYLQNLGQGPELLIRYENEEAVDDSQLPKDRFSAERLKGVDSTLKIQPAELGDSAVYLCASSFTVGNEQFFGPGTRLTVL.

V usage is TRBV30 and J usage is TRBJ2-7, with D possibly being TRBD1 (5 bases). The CDR3 consists of 12 residues. The V gene's germline CDR1 is GTSNPN and CDR2 SVGIG (reference sequence). Trimming left V 5 bases short and J 1 base short, with 9 bases between. CDR3: CAWGGQSYEQYF. The CDR3 nucleotides are TGTGCCTGGGGTGGACAATCCTACGAGCAGTACTTC.

V usage is TRBV30 and J usage is TRBJ1-5, with D maybe TRBD1 (6 bases). Germline assignment: CDR1 GTSNPN and CDR2 SVGIG (reference sequence). V lost 2 bases and J 7 bases, leaving 18 bases between the germline ends. The CDR3 contains 15 residues. The CDR3, as DNA: TGTGCCTGGAGTTCCGCAGGGGCGAAGAGGCAGCCCCAGCATTTT. It specifies CAWSSAGAKRQPQHF.

The J gene is TRBJ1-6, the V gene TRBV19; D not resolved. Germline V CDR1 and CDR2: LNHDA, SQIVND (reference sequence). V lost 7 bases and J 7 bases, leaving 8 bases between the germline ends. The CDR3 contains 12 residues. The CDR3 DNA follows: TGTGCCAGTAATGTCGGGAATTCACCCCTCCACTTT. Its translation is CASNVGNSPLHF.

The rearrangement uses TRBV7-8 and TRBJ1-1; the D is unclear. V was cut by 5 bases and J by 0 bases, with 13 bases left in between. This CDR3 is built from 15 residues. Germline CDR1 and CDR2: SGHVS and FQNEAQ. The CDR3 DNA sequence: TGTGCCAGCAGCGTCTCGACGGGGATGAACACTGAAGCTTTCTTT. Residues: CASSVSTGMNTEAFF.

The chain employs TRBV2 and TRBJ1-1, with D maybe TRBD1 (6 bases). Germline V gene lookup returns CDR1 SNHLY and CDR2 FYNNEI. This CDR3 comprises 16 residues. Trimming took off 8 bases at V and 1 base at J, with 20 bases between the two ends. The CDR3 reads CASQHPREQGNTEAFF. The CDR3 DNA is TGTGCCAGCCAGCATCCCCGCGAACAGGGGAACACTGAAGCTTTCTTT.

The sample holds one count of this clone. The chain joins TRBV29-1 to TRBJ1-1, with 11 bases aligning to TRBD1. Germline V gene data show CDR1 as SQVTM and CDR2 as ANQGSEA. The CDR3 runs to 15 residues. Trimming removed 8 bases from V and 1 base from J; junction bases left unmatched: 9. The CDR3 DNA follows: TGCAGCACCGGGACAGGGGGTGTTGGGAACACTGAAGCTTTCTTT. Amino acid sequence: CSTGTGGVGNTEAFF.

The chain uses TRBV11-3 and TRBJ1-1; 8 bases are a match to TRBD1. This CDR3 has 14 amino acids. V trimming: 5 bases; J trimming: 1 base; junction bases outside the gene matches: 3. Per the germline V gene, CDR1 is SGHNT and CDR2 is YENEEA. The CDR3 reads CASSPGTGNTEAFF. The DNA for the CDR3 is TGTGCCAGCAGCCCCGGGACAGGGAACACTGAAGCTTTCTTT.